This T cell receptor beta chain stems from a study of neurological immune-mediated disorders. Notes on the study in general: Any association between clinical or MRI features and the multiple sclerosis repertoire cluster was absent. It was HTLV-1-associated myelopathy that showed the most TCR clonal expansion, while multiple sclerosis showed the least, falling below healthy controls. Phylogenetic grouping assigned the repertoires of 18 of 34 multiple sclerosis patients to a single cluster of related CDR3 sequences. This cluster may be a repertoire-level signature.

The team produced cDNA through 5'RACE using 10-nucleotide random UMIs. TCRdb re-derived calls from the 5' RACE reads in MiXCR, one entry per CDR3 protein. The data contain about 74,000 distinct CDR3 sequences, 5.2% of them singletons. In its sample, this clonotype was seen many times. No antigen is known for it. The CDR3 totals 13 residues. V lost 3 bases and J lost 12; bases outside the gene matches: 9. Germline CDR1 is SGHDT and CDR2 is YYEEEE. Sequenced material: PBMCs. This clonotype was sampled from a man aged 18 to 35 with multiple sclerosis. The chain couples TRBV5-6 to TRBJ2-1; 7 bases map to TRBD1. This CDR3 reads CASSSGQAWGQFF. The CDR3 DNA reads TGTGCCAGCAGCTCTGGACAGGCATGGGGGCAGTTCTTC.